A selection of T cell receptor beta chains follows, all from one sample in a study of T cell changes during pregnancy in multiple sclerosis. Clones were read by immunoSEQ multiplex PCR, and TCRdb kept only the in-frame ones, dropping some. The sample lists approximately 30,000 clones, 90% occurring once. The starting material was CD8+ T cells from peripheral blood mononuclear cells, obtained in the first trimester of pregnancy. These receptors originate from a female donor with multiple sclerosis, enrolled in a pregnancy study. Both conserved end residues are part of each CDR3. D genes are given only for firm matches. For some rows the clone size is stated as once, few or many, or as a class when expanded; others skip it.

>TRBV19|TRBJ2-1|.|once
CASTTPGGKYNEQFF
TGTGCCAGTACTACCCCGGGCGGGAAGTACAATGAGCAGTTCTTC
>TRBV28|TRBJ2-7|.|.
CASTFRLRDEQYF
TGTGCCAGCACCTTTAGGCTCCGGGACGAGCAGTACTTC
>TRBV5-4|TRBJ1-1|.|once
CASSSYPGPRGGNTEAFF
TGTGCCAGCAGCAGCTATCCCGGGCCCCGCGGGGGAAACACTGAAGCTTTCTTT
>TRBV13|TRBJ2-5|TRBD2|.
CASSPIAGGPGVSQYF
TGTGCCAGCAGCCCGATAGCGGGAGGCCCCGGGGTGAGCCAGTACTTC
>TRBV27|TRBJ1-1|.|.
CASSLVRNTEAFF
TGTGCCAGCAGTTTAGTTAGGAACACTGAAGCTTTCTTT
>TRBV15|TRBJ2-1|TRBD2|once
CATSRATSGSRNEQFF
TGTGCCACCAGCAGAGCGACTAGCGGGAGTAGGAATGAGCAGTTCTTC
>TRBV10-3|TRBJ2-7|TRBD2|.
CAIGGLGTGEQYF
TGTGCCATCGGGGGACTAGGGACGGGGGAGCAGTACTTC
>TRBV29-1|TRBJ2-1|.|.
CSVEDGQNYNEQFF
TGCAGCGTTGAAGATGGGCAGAACTACAATGAGCAGTTCTTC
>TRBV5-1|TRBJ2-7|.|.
CASSLTHTTASSYEQYF
TGCGCCAGCAGCTTGACCCACACGACCGCTAGCTCCTACGAGCAGTACTTC
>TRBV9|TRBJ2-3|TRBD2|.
CASSVPLAGFQGTDTQYF
TGTGCCAGCAGCGTCCCTCTAGCGGGGTTTCAGGGCACAGATACGCAGTATTTT
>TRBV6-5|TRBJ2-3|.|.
CASSSGGLADTQYF
TGTGCCAGCAGTTCCGGGGGGCTTGCAGATACGCAGTATTTT
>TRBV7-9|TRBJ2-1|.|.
CASSLLSAPGSNEQFF
TGTGCCAGCAGCCTACTTTCAGCGCCCGGGTCGAATGAGCAGTTCTTC
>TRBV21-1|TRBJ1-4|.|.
CASSKIRGQGAVGRRRDEKLFF
TGTGCCAGCAGCAAAATAAGGGGACAGGGGGCGGTGGGGCGCCGCAGAGATGAAAAACTGTTTTTT
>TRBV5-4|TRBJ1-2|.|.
CASSQDAVYGYTF
TGTGCCAGCAGCCAAGATGCAGTCTATGGCTACACCTTC
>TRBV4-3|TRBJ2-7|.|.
CASSQAEGRYEQYF
TGCGCCAGCAGCCAAGCGGAGGGGCGCTACGAGCAGTACTTC
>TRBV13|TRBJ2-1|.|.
CASSISSNEQFF
TGTGCCAGCAGTATTAGCAGCAATGAGCAGTTCTTC
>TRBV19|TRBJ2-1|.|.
CASALAYNEQFF
TGTGCCAGTGCGTTAGCCTACAATGAGCAGTTCTTC
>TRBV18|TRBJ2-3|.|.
CASSPGAVDTQYF
TGTGCCAGCTCACCGGGGGCAGTAGATACGCAGTATTTT
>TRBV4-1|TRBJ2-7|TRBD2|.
CASSQTPLAGTSYEQYF
TGCGCCAGCAGCCAAACCCCTCTAGCGGGGACCTCCTACGAGCAGTACTTC
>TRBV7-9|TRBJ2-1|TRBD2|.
CASSLGLAGHEQFF
TGTGCCAGCAGCTTAGGGCTAGCGGGACATGAGCAGTTCTTC
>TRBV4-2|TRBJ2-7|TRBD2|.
CASSPGLAEPVGQYF
TGTGCCAGCAGCCCGGGACTAGCGGAACCGGTAGGGCAGTACTTC
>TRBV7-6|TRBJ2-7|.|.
CASSSLSYEQYF
TGTGCCAGCAGCTCTCTGAGCTACGAGCAGTACTTC
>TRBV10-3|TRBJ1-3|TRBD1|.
CATTTGDLGNTIYF
TGTGCCACCACGACAGGGGACCTTGGAAACACCATATATTTT
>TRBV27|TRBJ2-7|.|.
CASSVSVQYEQYF
TGTGCCAGCAGTGTTTCAGTTCAGTACGAGCAGTACTTC
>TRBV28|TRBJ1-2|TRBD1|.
CASSEPGQGVKYGYTF
TGTGCCAGCAGTGAACCGGGACAGGGGGTTAAGTATGGCTACACCTTC
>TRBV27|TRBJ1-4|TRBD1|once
CASRGRDRGNEKLFF
TGTGCCAGCAGGGGGCGGGACAGGGGTAATGAAAAACTGTTTTTT
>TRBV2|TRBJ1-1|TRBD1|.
CASRNPTGEGTEAFF
TGTGCCAGCAGGAACCCGACAGGGGAAGGTACTGAAGCTTTCTTT
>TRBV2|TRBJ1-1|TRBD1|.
CASSTGTATEAFF
TGTGCCAGCAGTACCGGGACAGCCACTGAAGCTTTCTTT
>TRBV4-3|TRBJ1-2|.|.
CASSQAGGGYGYTF
TGCGCCAGCAGCCAAGCGGGGGGCGGCTATGGCTACACCTTC
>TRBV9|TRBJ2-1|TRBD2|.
CASSHRTSGRDSYNEQFF
TGTGCCAGCAGCCACCGGACTAGCGGGAGGGACTCCTACAATGAGCAGTTCTTC
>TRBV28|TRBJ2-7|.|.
CASSLGQGGYEQYF
TGTGCCAGCAGTTTAGGGCAGGGGGGATACGAGCAGTACTTC
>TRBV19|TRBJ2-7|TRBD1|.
CAAKQGRHEQYF
TGTGCCGCCAAACAGGGGAGACACGAGCAGTACTTC
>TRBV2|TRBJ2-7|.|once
CASSEAASYEQYF
TGTGCCAGCAGTGAAGCGGCTAGCTACGAGCAGTACTTC
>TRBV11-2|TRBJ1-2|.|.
CASSSPLANYGYTF
TGTGCCAGCAGCTCCCCTCTAGCTAACTATGGCTACACCTTC
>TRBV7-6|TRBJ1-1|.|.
CASSPLEVMNTEAFF
TGTGCCAGCAGCCCACTTGAGGTGATGAACACTGAAGCTTTCTTT
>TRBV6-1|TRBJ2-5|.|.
CASSEPDIQETQYF
TGTGCCAGCAGTGAGCCGGACATCCAAGAGACCCAGTACTTC
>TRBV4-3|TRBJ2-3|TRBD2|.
CASSQGNGRAKDTQYF
TGCGCCAGCAGCCAAGGTAACGGGAGGGCCAAAGATACGCAGTATTTT
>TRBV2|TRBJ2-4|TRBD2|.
CASSVSLAGAKNIQYF
TGTGCCAGCAGTGTATCACTAGCGGGAGCCAAAAACATTCAGTACTTC
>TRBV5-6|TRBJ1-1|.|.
CASSLEIGTRRHLNTEAFF
TGTGCCAGCAGCTTGGAAATAGGGACTCGGCGGCACCTGAACACTGAAGCTTTCTTT
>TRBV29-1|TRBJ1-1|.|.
CSVEGGGPEAFF
TGCAGCGTTGAAGGGGGGGGTCCTGAAGCTTTCTTT
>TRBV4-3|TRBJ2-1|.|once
CASSQEETTYPNEQFF
TGCGCCAGCAGCCAAGAAGAGACTACCTACCCGAATGAGCAGTTCTTC
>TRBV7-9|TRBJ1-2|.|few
CASSLVSGEAGYTF
TGTGCCAGCAGCTTAGTTTCGGGGGAAGCCGGCTACACCTTC
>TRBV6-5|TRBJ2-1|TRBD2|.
CASSYSGLAGGEFF
TGTGCCAGCAGTTACTCGGGGCTAGCGGGAGGTGAGTTCTTC
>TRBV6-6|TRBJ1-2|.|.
CASSYTRTANYGYTF
TGTGCCAGCAGTTACACCAGGACAGCAAACTATGGCTACACCTTC
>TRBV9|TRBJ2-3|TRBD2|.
CASSVAGLAGVDTQYF
TGTGCCAGCAGCGTTGCGGGACTAGCGGGAGTGGATACGCAGTATTTT
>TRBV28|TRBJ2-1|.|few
CASRAETYNEQFF
TGTGCCAGCAGAGCCGAGACCTACAATGAGCAGTTCTTC
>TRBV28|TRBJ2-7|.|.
CASSQTPESYFYEQYF
TGTGCCAGCAGCCAGACACCGGAATCCTACTTCTACGAGCAGTACTTC
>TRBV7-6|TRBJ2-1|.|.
CASSLEARKNEQFF
TGTGCCAGCAGCTTAGAGGCTAGAAAGAATGAGCAGTTCTTC